This T cell receptor beta chain stems from a study of T cell repertoires in cytomegalovirus infection. Study background: It can be stated that public TCR beta signatures indicated CMV infection as well as a matching HLA type.

Study-wide points: The study found HLA-C-restricted CMV-specific TCR beta clonotypes dominating the ex vivo response.

TCRdb reprocessed the reads with MiXCR, giving one entry per CDR3 protein. The sample shows 200,000 to 250,000 distinct CDR3 sequences, about 40% of them seen only once. Comment on this clonotype: Antigen: not known.

The source is a human donor in good health (CMV status not recorded). Some clones in this sample may be carry-over from other donors' samples. The sample here was CD8+ T cells from cultured PBMCs, taken from culture after CMV antigen stimulation.

CDR3 nucleotides: TGTGCCAGCAGCTTAACCGGGACAATGACTGAAGCTTTCTTT. Translating gives CASSLTGTMTEAFF. The genes are TRBV11-2 and TRBJ1-1; D is perhaps TRBD1 (6 bases). Germline V lookup: CDR1 SGHAT, CDR2 FQNNGV. CDR3 length: 14 residues. Trimming pared 2 bases from V and 5 bases from J, leaving 12 bases between.